The T cell receptor (beta chain) described here comes from a study of PD-1 blockade in classical Hodgkin lymphoma. The CDR3 is 16 residues long. V dropped 4 bases and J dropped 1 base, with 17 bases sitting between them. Germline CDR1 SGHRS, CDR2 YFSETQ. Each patient relapsed following autologous stem cell transplantation, and prior brentuximab vedotin exposure differed. Classification of best responses gave complete response, partial response or progressive disease. Produced via immunoSEQ multiplex PCR; TCRdb's table is partial and in-frame only. The table lists more than 85,000 clones, around 90% of them singletons. Whole-study results and caveats: Patients with a complete response exhibited baseline diversity comparable to newly diagnosed patients. A significant rise in TCR diversity was seen by C4D1 for CD4+ cells but not for CD8+ cells. Newly diagnosed patients reportedly trailed healthy donors in baseline TCR diversity.

With respect to this clone: What it binds is not known.

This sequence joins TRBV5-1 and TRBJ1-2; D call uncertain. The sequence was obtained from a human donor with classical Hodgkin lymphoma. The specimen comprised peripheral blood mononuclear cells (PBMCs), sampled before the second cycle of nivolumab. The CDR3 DNA sequence: TGCGCCAGCAGCACTTCGGACGCAAGCTTTAACTATGGCTACACCTTC. This codes for CASSTSDASFNYGYTF.